The clone carrying this T cell receptor beta chain was found many times. These data originate in a study of regulatory T cells in long-lasting Graves disease. Germline lookup yields CDR1 SGHKS and CDR2 YYEKEE (reference sequence). V was cut by 1 base and J by 4 bases, with 17 bases left in between. The length of the CDR3 is 16 residues. Time point described: newly diagnosed GD, antithyroid drugs for less than 3 months. From RNA extracted from PBMCs, the TCR library was made. For TCR beta, libraries came from iRepertoire HTBI primers and Arm-PCR of CDR3 regions. TCRdb ran MiXCR on the multiplex PCR reads and lists one entry per CDR3 protein. This repertoire shows roughly 250,000 distinct CDR3 sequences, 18% found once; its top ten account for 11% to 15%. This same sample was also taken into another study, of T cells in Graves' hyperthyroidism and ophthalmopathy. According to that study: First-round RT-PCR with HTBI primers amplified the TCR CDR3 region. Ophthalmopathy and stable hyperthyroidism were told apart by a 13 V-J model.

The sequencing here drew on peripheral blood mononuclear cells (PBMCs), taken at new diagnosis, from a patient treated with antithyroid drugs. The J gene is TRBJ1-2, the V gene TRBV5-5; a weak D match, TRBD1 (5 bases). The clonotype comes from a young woman with Graves disease. The CDR3, as DNA: TGTGCCAGCAGCTTGAGGTCGGGGGACCGAAGCTATGGCTACACCTTC. It codes for CASSLRSGDRSYGYTF.